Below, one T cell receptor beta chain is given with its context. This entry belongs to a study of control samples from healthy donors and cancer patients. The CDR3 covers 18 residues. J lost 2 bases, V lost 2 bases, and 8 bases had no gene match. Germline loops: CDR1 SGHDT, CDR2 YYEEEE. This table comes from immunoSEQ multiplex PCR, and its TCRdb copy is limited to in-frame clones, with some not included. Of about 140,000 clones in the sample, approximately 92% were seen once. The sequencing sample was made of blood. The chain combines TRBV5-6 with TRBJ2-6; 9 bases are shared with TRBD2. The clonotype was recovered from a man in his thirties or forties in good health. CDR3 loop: CASSFIGSGSAGANVLTF. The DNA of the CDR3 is TGTGCCAGCAGCTTTATTGGTAGCGGGAGTGCTGGGGCCAACGTCCTGACTTTC. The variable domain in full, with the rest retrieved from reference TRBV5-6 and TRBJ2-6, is DAGVTQSPTHLIKTRGQQVTLRCSPKSGHDTVSWYQQALGQGPQFIFQYYEEEERQRGNFPDRFSGHQFPNYSSELNVNALLLGDSALYLCASSFIGSGSAGANVLTFGAGSRLTVL.